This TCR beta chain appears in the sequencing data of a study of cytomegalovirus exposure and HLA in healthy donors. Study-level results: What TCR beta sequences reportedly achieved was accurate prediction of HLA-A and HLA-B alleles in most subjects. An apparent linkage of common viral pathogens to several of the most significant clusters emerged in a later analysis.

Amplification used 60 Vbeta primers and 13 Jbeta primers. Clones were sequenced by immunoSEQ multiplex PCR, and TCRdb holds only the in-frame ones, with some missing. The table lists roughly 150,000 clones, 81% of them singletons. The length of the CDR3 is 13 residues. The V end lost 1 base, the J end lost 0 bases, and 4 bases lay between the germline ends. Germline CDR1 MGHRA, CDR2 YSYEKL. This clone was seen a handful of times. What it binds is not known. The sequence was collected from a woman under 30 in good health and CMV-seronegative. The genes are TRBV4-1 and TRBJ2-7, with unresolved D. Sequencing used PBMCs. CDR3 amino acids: CASSQVASYEQYF. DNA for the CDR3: TGCGCCAGCAGCCAAGTGGCCTCCTACGAGCAGTACTTC.